The present entry profiles one TCR beta chain with its context. Produced via immunoSEQ multiplex PCR; TCRdb's table is partial and in-frame only. Among some 1,400,000 clones, 95% to 97% were seen once, and the ten largest hold roughly 1.2%. This sample stems from a study of shared clonotypes between healthy human individuals. V gave up 7 bases and J gave up 7 bases; unmatched junction bases: 3. This CDR3 is 12 amino acids long. CDR1 and CDR2 (germline): SQVTM, ANQGSEA. The origin of this receptor is a man under 40 in good health. The chain joins TRBV29-1 to TRBJ2-1; 11 bases are a match to TRBD1. Sequenced sample: naive CD4+ T cells sorted from blood. Stated subset: CD45RA+ positively selected. The CDR3 spells CSAGTGGNEQFF. CDR3 in DNA: TGCAGCGCTGGGACAGGGGGGAATGAGCAGTTCTTC.